These 8 T cell receptor beta chains were all obtained from the same sample, sequenced in a study of T cell responses to AZD1222 COVID-19 vaccine. Using immunoSEQ multiplex PCR, the repertoire was profiled, and TCRdb retains in-frame clones only, with some absent. Here the sample spans roughly 150,000 clones, about 93% being singletons. The sequencing used peripheral blood, collected on day 0 of AZD1222 vaccination. These receptors all come from an adult in good health.

The chain combines TRBV27 with TRBJ1-1; no reliable D call. The CDR3 contains 12 residues. Per the germline V gene, CDR1 is MNHEY and CDR2 is SMNVEV (reference sequence). Trimming pared 6 bases from V and 1 base from J, leaving 6 bases between. The CDR3 spells CASSPGNTEAFF. The CDR3 DNA reads TGTGCCAGCAGCCCGGGGAACACTGAAGCTTTCTTT.

The chain has TRBV9 and TRBJ1-4; maybe TRBD1 (5 bases). The CDR3 loop spans 18 amino acids. Germline CDR1 and CDR2: SGDLS and YYNGEE. V gave up 2 bases and J gave up 0 bases, with 17 bases separating them. The CDR3 DNA follows: TGTGCCAGCAGCGTCGAGAATCTGGGGGGTGCAACTAATGAAAAACTGTTTTTT. This codes for CASSVENLGGATNEKLFF. Full variable domain (missing parts from reference TRBV9 and TRBJ1-4): DSGVTQTPKHLITATGQRVTLRCSPRSGDLSVYWYQQSLDQGLQFLIQYYNGEERAKGNILERFSAQQFPDLHSELNLSSLELGDSALYFCASSVENLGGATNEKLFFGSGTQLSVL.

The genes are TRBV6-1 and TRBJ2-7; 9 positions match TRBD1. Germline trimming cut 2 bases from V and 0 bases from J; bases unmatched to any gene: 11. Germline lookup yields CDR1 MNHNS and CDR2 SASEGT. The CDR3 is 18 amino acids. In nucleotides, the CDR3 is TGTGCCAGCAGTGAAAATCTCTGGGACAGGGTCATCTCCTACGAGCAGTACTTC. Encoded protein: CASSENLWDRVISYEQYF.

This clone was detected only a few times. The chain is built from TRBV3-1 (or the pseudogene TRBV3-2) and TRBJ2-1, with 7 bases that match TRBD1. Germline V gene data show CDR1 as LGHDT and CDR2 as YNNKEL (reference sequence). V shed 0 bases and J 8 bases; nucleotides not matched to a gene: 10. There are 16 residues in the CDR3. The CDR3 sequence is CASSQDLGTASDEQFF. DNA of the CDR3: TGTGCCAGCAGCCAAGATCTCGGGACAGCTTCCGATGAGCAGTTCTTC.

This rearrangement joins TRBV18 to TRBJ2-2; D is ambiguous. This CDR3 region has 15 residues. Germline V gene sequence: CDR1 KGHSH, CDR2 LQKENI. V lost 2 bases to trimming and J lost 4 bases, with 11 bases between them. Here the CDR3 reads CASSPMQELTGELFF. CDR3 bases: TGTGCCAGCTCACCAATGCAGGAACTCACCGGGGAGCTGTTTTTT.

The V and J genes are TRBV5-8 and TRBJ2-3; perhaps TRBD2 as D (5 bases). With 4 bases removed from V and 5 bases from J, the gap between germline ends came to 20 bases. The V gene's germline CDR1 is SGHTS and CDR2 YDEGEE. The length of the CDR3 is 16 residues. The CDR3 reads CASSQRESFLGDTQYF. In DNA form, the CDR3 reads TGTGCCAGCAGCCAAAGGGAGAGTTTTTTGGGAGATACGCAGTATTTT.

This clone was seen more than once but under ten times. This chain connects TRBV18 to TRBJ1-1; 8 bases are a match to TRBD1. CDR1 and CDR2 (germline): KGHSH, LQKENI. Trimming took 3 bases from V and 0 from J; bases not matched to a gene: 12. The CDR3 covers 18 residues. DNA for the CDR3: TGTGCCAGCTCACCGCAGGGGATCCGACAGGGGTTGAACACTGAAGCTTTCTTT. This sequence encodes CASSPQGIRQGLNTEAFF.

The rearrangement links TRBV5-4 to TRBJ2-6; D remains unclear. CDR1 is SGHNT, CDR2 YYREEE, per germline (reference sequence). The V end was cut by 7 bases, the J end by 0 bases, with 8 bases between. The CDR3 is 14 residues long. The CDR3 DNA follows: TGTGCCAGCGCGGAGAGCTCTGGGGCCAACGTCCTGACTTTC. It translates to CASAESSGANVLTF. Based on the CDR3 plus reference TRBV5-4 and TRBJ2-6, the full variable domain is ETGVTQSPTHLIKTRGQQVTLRCSSQSGHNTVSWYQQALGQGPQFIFQYYREEENGRGNFPPRFSGLQFPNYSSELNVNALELDDSALYLCASAESSGANVLTFGAGSRLTVL.